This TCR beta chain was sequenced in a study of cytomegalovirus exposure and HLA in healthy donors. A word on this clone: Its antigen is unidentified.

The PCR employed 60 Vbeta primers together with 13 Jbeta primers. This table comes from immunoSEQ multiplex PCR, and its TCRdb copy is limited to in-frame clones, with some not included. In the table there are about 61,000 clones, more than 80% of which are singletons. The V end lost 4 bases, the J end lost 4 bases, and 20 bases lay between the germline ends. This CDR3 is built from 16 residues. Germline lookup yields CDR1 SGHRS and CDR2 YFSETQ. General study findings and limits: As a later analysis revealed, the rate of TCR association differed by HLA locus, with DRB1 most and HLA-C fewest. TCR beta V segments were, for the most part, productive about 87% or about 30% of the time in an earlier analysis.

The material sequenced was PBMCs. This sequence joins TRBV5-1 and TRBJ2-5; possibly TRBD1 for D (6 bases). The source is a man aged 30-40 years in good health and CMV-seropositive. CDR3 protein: CASSPGTQVFRETQYF. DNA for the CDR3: TGCGCCAGCAGCCCCGGGACACAAGTTTTTAGAGAGACCCAGTACTTC.